This T cell receptor (beta chain) comes out of a study of blood T cell repertoires in COVID-19 (dated by TCRdb to between 2020 and 2021). Regarding the complete study: Collaborator samples came from the United States, Italy and Spain and covered acute and convalescent phases of COVID-19. The material from the prospective study consisted of cDNA or gDNA derived from T cells, B-cell-depleted T cells, or PBMCs. The dataset comprised deeply sampled blood TCRbeta repertoires from subjects exposed to, actively infected with, or recovered from COVID-19. The repertoires were released in a freely available public database intended as a resource for research on the immune response to SARS-CoV-2. Samples were obtained from the ongoing ImmuneRACE study (first 160 participants) and from over 1,000 subjects provided by 6 global collaborators. Nearly every sample came with metadata listing a de-identified subject ID, COVID-19 status, age in years and sex. Where HLA class I and class II types were available, the types were taken from metadata supplied by the sample provider, not from assay-based typing. The investigation overall reported the following: How much clinical and demographic metadata was included differed by source and by participant, and the metadata was provided uncurated.

Enrolling through a virtual design, the prospective study's participants ranged in age from roughly 18 to 89 years and lived across more than 20 United States geographic areas. To assign participants to cohorts, the prospective study relied on clinical history that participants themselves reported in a screening survey and a study questionnaire. Exposed participants were defined as having been in contact with someone with a PCR-confirmed or clinician-diagnosed COVID-19 case within 2 weeks of study entry. Each participant in the prospective study had whole blood, serum and a nasopharyngeal or oropharyngeal swab collected by mobile phlebotomists. Prospective study participants could optionally give additional blood draws and questionnaires over an approximately two-month period. Before DNA extraction, prospective study blood samples were shipped either frozen or at room temperature. This clone is a singleton in its sample. This clone's antigen is unknown. No base qualities exist here, and no much larger clone lies one base off it.

TCRbeta CDR3 regions were amplified from genomic DNA using the immunoSEQ Assay, a bias-controlled multiplex PCR. The authors' analysis ran thus. The number of nucleated cells in each sample was estimated from the amplification of reference gene primers within the assay. To quantify the absolute abundance of each unique TCRbeta CDR3 rearrangement, sequence reads were collapsed and filtered. For each sample, productive Simpson clonality was calculated as the square root of Simpson's diversity index across productive rearrangements. TCRdb obtained this table from immuneACCESS and retained in-frame rearrangements with V and J assigned. These tables miss some clones; where compared with another copy, unresolved V genes account for less than half of the shortfall, and the remainder is unexplained. That table supplies the V and J calls and clone size; D and trimming were determined from the DNA. In all, the sample holds 150,000 or so clones, and approximately 86% of those were seen once. The ten largest clones represent 4% of the sample.

Counted from cysteine to phenylalanine, this CDR3 has 13 amino acids. Only the CDR3 part of the read is kept: 39 bases, read in frame from the first base. The germline V gene sets CDR1 to SNHLY and CDR2 to FYNNEI. After removal of 6 bases from V and 7 bases from J, the junction retains 8 bases not matched to a gene. The source is a woman in her 40s who had been exposed to COVID-19. The source material was PBMCs or T cells enriched from blood (not recorded which). The chain was built from TRBV2 and TRBJ2-7, and 8 bases in between align with TRBD1. The encoded CDR3 is CASRKDRAREQYF. The nucleotide sequence reads as follows: TGTGCCAGCAGGAAGGACAGGGCTCGAGAGCAGTACTTC.